This TCR beta chain was identified during a study of blood T cell repertoires in COVID-19. Produced via immunoSEQ multiplex PCR; TCRdb's table is partial and in-frame only. The top ten clones hold 15% to 20% of a sample with about 70,000 clones, 80% of them seen once. V dropped 8 bases and J dropped 5; count of bases not matched to a gene: 6. This CDR3 region has 14 residues. CDR1 and CDR2 from the germline V gene are MNHEY and SMNVEV (reference sequence). The TCR comes from a man in his 70s who had recovered from COVID-19. This chain connects TRBV27 to TRBJ2-1; 10 bases are a match to TRBD2. The sample consisted of peripheral blood. As DNA, the CDR3 is TGTGCCAGCGGTTCACTAGCGGGAAACAATGAGCAGTTCTTC. Its translation is CASGSLAGNNEQFF.